A selection of T cell receptor beta chains follows, all from one sample in a study of blood T cell repertoires in COVID-19. The repertoire was sequenced with immunoSEQ multiplex PCR; TCRdb's copy has only in-frame clones and lacks some. The sample lists about 280,000 clones, approximately 90% occurring once. Input material: PBMCs or T cells enriched from blood (not recorded which). All receptors derive from a young woman with acute COVID-19. Each CDR3 is given with its conserved first and last residue. The D gene is left open where the match is weak. A clone size is listed for some rows: how often the clone was seen (once, few, many), or a class if it is expanded.

D | J | size | V | length | CDR3 | DNA
TRBD2 | TRBJ2-7 | - | TRBV3-1/TRBV3-2 | 19 | CASSQPSGRALASSYEQYF | TGTGCCAGCAGCCAACCTAGCGGGAGGGCCCTTGCAAGCTCCTACGAGCAGTACTTC
- | TRBJ2-3 | - | TRBV3-1/TRBV3-2 | 14 | CASSQEPGTPTQYF | TGTGCCAGCAGCCAAGAACCCGGGACACCTACGCAGTATTTT
- | TRBJ1-3 | few | TRBV7-9 | 16 | CASSPQRAQTGNTIYF | TGTGCCAGCAGCCCCCAGAGGGCCCAAACTGGAAACACCATATATTTT
- | TRBJ1-2 | - | TRBV28 | 13 | CASDPKGYHGYTF | TGTGCCAGCGACCCAAAGGGGTATCATGGCTACACCTTC
- | TRBJ1-3 | - | TRBV30 | 12 | CAWSPSGNTIYF | TGTGCCTGGAGTCCCTCGGGAAACACCATATATTTT
- | TRBJ2-7 | - | TRBV4-1 | 14 | CASSQGYSSYEQYF | TGCGCCAGCAGCCAAGGCTACTCCTCCTACGAGCAGTACTTC
TRBD2 | TRBJ2-7 | - | TRBV7-8 | 17 | CASSLGLSGSWSYEQYF | TGTGCCAGCAGCTTAGGACTTAGCGGGAGTTGGTCCTACGAGCAGTACTTC
- | TRBJ2-1 | - | TRBV19 | 12 | CASSMMGSEQFF | TGTGCCAGTAGTATGATGGGGAGTGAGCAGTTCTTC
- | TRBJ2-2 | - | TRBV27 | 12 | CASRGVIGELFF | TGTGCCAGCAGAGGGGTGATCGGGGAGCTGTTTTTT
TRBD2 | TRBJ2-1 | - | TRBV5-4 | 13 | CASSLQLADEQFF | TGTGCCAGCAGCTTGCAACTAGCGGATGAGCAGTTCTTC
- | TRBJ2-1 | - | TRBV4-2 | 15 | CASSQVPGEAYEQFF | TGTGCCAGCAGCCAAGTCCCGGGAGAGGCATATGAGCAGTTCTTC
- | TRBJ1-2 | - | TRBV7-8 | 15 | CASSPSGGARYGYTF | TGTGCCAGCAGCCCGAGCGGGGGGGCGAGATATGGCTACACCTTC
- | TRBJ2-7 | - | TRBV27 | 14 | CASSLQGQAYEQYF | TGTGCCAGCAGTTTACAGGGGCAAGCCTACGAGCAGTACTTC
TRBD1 | TRBJ2-3 | - | TRBV28 | 14 | CASRATGSTDTQYF | TGTGCCAGCAGAGCGACAGGGAGCACAGATACGCAGTATTTT
- | TRBJ2-3 | - | TRBV10-1 | 12 | CASIHHTDTQYF | TGCGCCAGCATACACCACACAGATACGCAGTATTTT
- | TRBJ1-2 | - | TRBV27 | 11 | CASGGEHGYTF | TGTGCCAGCGGGGGGGAGCATGGCTACACCTTC
- | TRBJ1-4 | - | TRBV28 | 15 | CASSPDGTPYEKLFF | TGTGCCAGCAGTCCGGACGGGACACCTTATGAAAAACTGTTTTTT
TRBD2 | TRBJ2-1 | - | TRBV18 | 16 | CASSPPAGGPGNEQFF | TGTGCCAGCTCACCTCCAGCGGGAGGGCCGGGCAATGAGCAGTTCTTC
TRBD1 | TRBJ2-1 | - | TRBV7-9 | 15 | CASSLEGDRGDEQFF | TGTGCCAGCAGCTTAGAAGGTGACAGGGGGGATGAGCAGTTCTTC
- | TRBJ2-7 | - | TRBV5-1 | 15 | CASSLGELYSYEQYF | TGCGCCAGCAGCTTGGGCGAGCTTTACTCCTACGAGCAGTACTTC
TRBD2 | TRBJ2-7 | - | TRBV7-2 | 18 | CASSPGPTSGRAWGEQYF | TGTGCCAGCAGTCCCGGCCCGACTAGCGGGAGGGCCTGGGGCGAGCAGTACTTC
- | TRBJ1-5 | few | TRBV6-5 | 15 | CASRPQGYGNQPQHF | TGTGCCAGCAGACCTCAGGGTTACGGCAATCAGCCCCAGCATTTT
TRBD1 | TRBJ2-7 | - | TRBV4-1 | 15 | CASTRKTGGAYEQYF | TGCGCCAGCACCCGTAAAACAGGGGGCGCGTACGAGCAGTACTTC
- | TRBJ1-3 | - | TRBV9 | 15 | CASSPGGSSGNTIYF | TGTGCCAGCAGCCCCGGGGGGAGCTCTGGAAACACCATATATTTT
- | TRBJ1-2 | - | TRBV12-3/TRBV12-4 | 13 | CASSLGQTYGYTF | TGTGCCAGCAGTTTGGGGCAGACCTATGGCTACACCTTC
- | TRBJ1-2 | few | TRBV2 | 12 | CASSEEIYGYTF | TGTGCCAGCAGTGAGGAGATCTATGGCTACACCTTC
- | TRBJ2-7 | once | TRBV6-5 | 11 | CASSLRDEQYF | TGTGCCAGCAGTTTGAGGGACGAGCAGTACTTC
- | TRBJ1-1 | - | TRBV5-1 | 16 | CASSLGRDRWETEAFF | TGCGCCAGCAGCTTGGGGAGGGACCGGTGGGAGACTGAAGCTTTCTTT
TRBD1 | TRBJ2-3 | - | TRBV6-2/TRBV6-3 | 16 | CASSLETGASTDTQYF | TGTGCCAGCAGTCTCGAAACAGGGGCTAGCACAGATACGCAGTATTTT